What follows are 6 T cell receptor beta chains derived from one specimen sequenced in a study of cytomegalovirus exposure and HLA in healthy donors. In the PCR, 60 Vbeta and 13 Jbeta primers were used. TCRdb's table, derived via immunoSEQ multiplex PCR, lists solely in-frame clones and lacks some. The repertoire consists of roughly 160,000 clones, with approximately 80% occurring once and the leading ten covering around 6.7%. The material sequenced was PBMCs. Receptors originate from a woman in her twenties or thirties in good health and CMV-seropositive.

This chain links TRBV2 with TRBJ2-3, with 8 bases that match TRBD2. CDR1 SNHLY and CDR2 FYNNEI come from the germline V gene. This CDR3 contains 14 residues. V lost 4 bases and J lost 4; bases outside the gene matches: 4. Written as DNA, the CDR3 is TGTGCCAGCAGTGTGGGACTAGGTGCAGATACGCAGTATTTT. As protein: CASSVGLGADTQYF.

The chain employs TRBV19 and TRBJ1-1; D may be TRBD1 (5 bases). Trimming pared 7 bases from V and 6 bases from J, leaving 12 bases between. The CDR3 covers 12 residues. The V gene's germline CDR1 is LNHDA and CDR2 SQIVND (reference sequence). In DNA form, the CDR3 reads TGTGCCAGTAACCAGGGTGGAGCTGAAGCTTTCTTT. This sequence encodes CASNQGGAEAFF.

V is TRBV18 and J is TRBJ2-1; 10 nucleotides match TRBD2. Germline CDR1 and CDR2: KGHSH and LQKENI. V shed 1 base, J shed 4 bases, and the junction held 4 bases outside the gene matches. The length of the CDR3 is 16 residues. CDR3 protein: CASSPRSGGAYNEQFF. CDR3 DNA sequence: TGTGCCAGCTCACCACGGAGCGGGGGGGCATACAATGAGCAGTTCTTC.

The chain links TRBV21-1 to TRBJ1-3. TRBV21-1 is a listed pseudogene. The CDR3 is 12 amino acids. The chain's CDR3 is CASTLPPYTIYF. The CDR3 DNA sequence: TGTGCCAGCACCCTTCCCCCTTACACCATATATTTT.

The chain couples TRBV10-3 to TRBJ2-2; D may be TRBD1 (6 bases). The germline V gene has CDR1 ENHRY and CDR2 SYGVKD. This CDR3 comprises 16 residues. V was cut by 2 bases and J by 2 bases, with 12 bases left in between. This chain's CDR3 is CAISETGGPNTGELFF. CDR3 DNA: TGTGCCATCAGTGAGACTGGGGGCCCTAACACCGGGGAGCTGTTTTTT.

The rearrangement links TRBV28 to TRBJ1-5; weak D call: TRBD1 (6 bases). This CDR3 is built from 15 residues. Germline V CDR1 and CDR2: MDHEN, SYDVKM. Between the trimmed V and J ends, which lost 5 bases and 4 bases, there was a span of 15 bases. The CDR3 DNA reads TGTGCCAGCAGTCCACCGGGACAAGCGAATCAGCCCCAGCATTTT. It is translated as CASSPPGQANQPQHF.